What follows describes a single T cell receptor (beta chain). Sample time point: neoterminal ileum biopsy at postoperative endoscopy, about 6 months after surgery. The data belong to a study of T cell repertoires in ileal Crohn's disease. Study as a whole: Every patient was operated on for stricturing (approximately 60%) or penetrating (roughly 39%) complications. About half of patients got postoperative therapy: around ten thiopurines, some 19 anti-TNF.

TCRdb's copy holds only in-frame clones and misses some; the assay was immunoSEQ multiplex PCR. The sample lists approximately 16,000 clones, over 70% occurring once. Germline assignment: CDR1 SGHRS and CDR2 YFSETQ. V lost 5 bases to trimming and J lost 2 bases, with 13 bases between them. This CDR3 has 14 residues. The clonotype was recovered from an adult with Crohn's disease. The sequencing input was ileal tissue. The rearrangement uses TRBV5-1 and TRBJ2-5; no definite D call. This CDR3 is CASSARNGQETQYF. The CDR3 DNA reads TGCGCCAGCAGTGCGCGAAATGGGCAAGAGACCCAGTACTTC.